The clone carrying this T cell receptor (beta chain) turned up a few times. One junction end does not reproduce the germline sequence, and a read error may be involved. The CDR3 loop spans 10 amino acids. The data were taken from a study of T-cell reconstitution after alpha-beta-depleted transplantation in children. During its preparation, the TCRbeta library received unique molecular identifiers. TCRdb re-called the PCR reads with MiXCR, one entry per CDR3 protein. The sample has hundreds of thousands of distinct CDR3 sequences; roughly 15% are singletons. The receptor comes from a human donor who donated a stem cell graft to a child with acute myeloid leukemia. Sequenced here: PBMCs from the stem cell graft donor, sampled from the stem cell graft. The chain joins TRBV12-3 or TRBV12-4 to TRBJ1-1; D perhaps matches TRBD1 (5 bases). The CDR3 bases are TGTGCCAGCAGTCCTCCGGGACCCACCTTT. Amino acids: CASSPPGPTF.